Listed here is a single T cell receptor (beta chain). Its antigen remains unidentified. No much larger clone exists at a distance of one base, and base qualities are not known. This sample stems from a study of blood T cell repertoires in COVID-19 (dated by TCRdb to the early 2020s). Study-level background: Samples covering the acute and convalescent phases of COVID-19 were provided by collaborators in the United States, Italy and Spain. HLA class I and class II types, where available, came from metadata supplied by the sample provider rather than from assay-based typing. Samples came from the ongoing ImmuneRACE study (first 160 participants) plus 1,254 subjects from 6 global collaborators. A de-identified subject ID, COVID-19 status, age in years and sex were almost always included in the sample metadata. The prospective study material was composed of cDNA or gDNA derived from T cells, B-cell-depleted T cells, or PBMCs. Subjects who had been exposed to COVID-19, were actively infected with it, or had recovered from it provided the deeply sampled blood TCRbeta repertoires that made up the dataset. A freely available public database, intended as a resource for researchers studying the immune response to SARS-CoV-2, is where the repertoires were released.

One collaborating source in Seattle enrolled patients while the patients were actively infected and followed the patients over time throughout the course of disease. Each collaborating institution followed its own protocols to collect whole blood in K2EDTA tubes. For TCRbeta analysis, collaborators shipped samples in one of three forms: frozen whole blood, isolated PBMCs, or DNA extracted from either of those sample types. Including cysteine and phenylalanine, the CDR3 has 14 amino acids. Only the CDR3 region is kept as DNA, spanning 42 bases read in frame from base 1. The germline V gene gives CDR1 as SNHLY and CDR2 as FYNNEI. Deletion took 8 bases off V and 2 bases off J, with a span of 12 bases between the germline ends. TCRbeta CDR3 regions were amplified from genomic DNA using the immunoSEQ Assay, a bias-controlled multiplex PCR. Regarding the original processing steps: The number of nucleated cells in each sample was estimated by amplification of reference gene primers within the assay. Sequence reads were collapsed and filtered to measure the absolute abundance of every unique TCRbeta CDR3 rearrangement. For each sample, productive Simpson clonality was calculated as the square root of Simpson's diversity index across productive rearrangements. TCRdb's version of the immuneACCESS table is confined to in-frame rearrangements and falls short of the full clone set. An unresolved V gene accounts for under half of the shortfall where checked; the remainder is of unknown origin. V and J calls and clone size come straight from that table; D and trimming were deduced from the DNA. The table for this sample lists 450,000 or so clones; roughly 89% of them were counted only once. The top ten constitute roughly 1% of the sample.

The research as a whole found: The quantity of clinical and demographic metadata differed by source and by participant and was supplied without curation.

Sequenced material: peripheral blood. The TCR was taken from a man between 18 and 29 years old with COVID-19, enrolled during active disease. The receptor chain draws on TRBV2 and TRBJ1-4, with the D gene call left open. The DNA is TGTGCCAGCCAGAGAGGTGCGACTAATGAAAAACTGTTTTTT. Translated, this is CASQRGATNEKLFF.